The T cell receptor beta chain under discussion was sequenced for a study of blood T cell repertoires in COVID-19. Study as a whole: Sources were T cells, B-cell-depleted T cells, or PBMCs; the material itself was cDNA or gDNA.

Authors' data handling: For nucleated cells, counts were estimated from reference gene primer amplification. Data came from immunoSEQ multiplex PCR; TCRdb stores just in-frame clones and leaves some out. V, J and clone size reflect that table, while D and trimming were determined from the DNA. This table holds 70,000 to 80,000 clones, about 89% found once. Germline CDR1 and CDR2: MRHNA and SNTAGT. This CDR3 has 16 residues. Trimming took 6 bases from V and 0 from J, leaving 16 bases between them. Input material: peripheral blood. This sequence was found in an older woman with acute or convalescent COVID-19. This chain uses TRBV6-4 with TRBJ2-3, with D perhaps TRBD2 (7 bases). The CDR3 coding sequence is TGTGCCAGCAGCTCACTAGGGGGGGGCAGCACAGATACGCAGTATTTT. Translation: CASSSLGGGSTDTQYF.